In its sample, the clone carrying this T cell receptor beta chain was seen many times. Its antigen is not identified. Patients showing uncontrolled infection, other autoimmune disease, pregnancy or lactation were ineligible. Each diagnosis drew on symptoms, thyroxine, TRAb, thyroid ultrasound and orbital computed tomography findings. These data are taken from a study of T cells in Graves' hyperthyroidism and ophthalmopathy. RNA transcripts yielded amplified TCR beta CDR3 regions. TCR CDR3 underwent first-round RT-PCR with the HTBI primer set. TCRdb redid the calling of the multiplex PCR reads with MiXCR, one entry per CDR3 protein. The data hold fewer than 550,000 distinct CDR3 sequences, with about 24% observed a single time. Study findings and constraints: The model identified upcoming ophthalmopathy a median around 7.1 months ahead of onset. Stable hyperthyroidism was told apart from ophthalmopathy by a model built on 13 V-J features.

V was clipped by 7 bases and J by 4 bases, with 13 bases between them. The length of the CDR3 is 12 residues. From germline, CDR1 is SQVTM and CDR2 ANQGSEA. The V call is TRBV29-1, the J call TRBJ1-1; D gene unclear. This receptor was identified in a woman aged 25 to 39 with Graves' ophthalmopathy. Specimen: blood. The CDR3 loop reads CSAPTGPTEAFF. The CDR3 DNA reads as TGCAGCGCACCCACGGGTCCCACTGAAGCTTTCTTT.